Described below is a single T cell receptor beta chain sequence and its context. Its matching antigen is unknown. This entry is derived from a study of CD8+CD57+ T cells in acquired aplastic anemia. V was pared by 5 bases and J by 6 bases, with 9 bases between. The V gene's germline CDR1 is SGHRS and CDR2 YFSETQ. This CDR3 has 12 amino acids. Using genomic DNA as the template, TCR beta VDJ and CDR3 profiling was carried out. TCRdb processed the reads anew with MiXCR; each CDR3 protein has one entry. This table has around 17,000 distinct CDR3 sequences, under 40% appearing once. CD8+CD57+ cell expansion, shown by flow cytometry, had occurred in the patients selected for sequencing. Severe acquired aplastic anemia affected all patients. Researchers report that bead enrichment of CD8+CD57+ cells delivered a mean 1.6 ug DNA. General study findings and limits: Among patients, CD8+CD57+ cells displayed less diversity than the total CD4+ and CD8+ pools did. The same twenty-nine CD8+ CDR3 sequences occurred in patients and in controls.

This chain links TRBV5-1 with TRBJ2-1; no reliable D call. The sample was CD8+CD57+ T cells sorted from PBMCs. Subset specified: bead-enriched CD8+CD57+ effector memory T cells from SAA patients. The receptor was derived from a human donor with aplastic anemia. CDR3: CASRVGFNEQFF. CDR3 sequence (DNA): TGCGCCAGCAGGGTTGGGTTCAATGAGCAGTTCTTC.